This T cell receptor (beta chain) is drawn from a study of B cell selection in AIRE deficiency. Sequencing was performed with immunoSEQ multiplex PCR; in TCRdb, only in-frame clones are kept and a portion is missing. The repertoire holds tens of thousands of clones, over 80% seen once, with 1.1% in the top ten. Per the germline V gene, CDR1 is SGHAT and CDR2 is FQNNGV. The CDR3 length is 17 residues. V lost 4 bases, J lost 2 bases, and 21 bases lay in between. The regulatory T cell sort gate was CD4+CD25hiCD127low/negative. Healthy unrelated donors supplied the control samples. This TCR came from a human donor in good health. Sequenced material: CD4+CD25+ Tregs sorted from PBMCs. The rearrangement uses TRBV11-2 and TRBJ2-7, with a possible D match to TRBD2 (6 bases). CDR3 coding DNA: TGTGCCAGCAGCTCCCACGGGGGTCAGTATTCCCCCTACGAGCAGTACTTC. Its protein product is CASSSHGGQYSPYEQYF.